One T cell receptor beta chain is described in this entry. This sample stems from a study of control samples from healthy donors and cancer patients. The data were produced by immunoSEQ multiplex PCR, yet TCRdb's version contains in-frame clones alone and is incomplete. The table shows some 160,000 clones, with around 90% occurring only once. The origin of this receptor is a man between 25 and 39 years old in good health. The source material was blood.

DNA of the CDR3: TGTGCCAGCTGGAGGGGTAGCACTGAAGCTTTCTTT. Its translation is CASWRGSTEAFF. The chain recombines TRBV5-4 with TRBJ1-1; possibly TRBD1 for D (5 bases). The CDR3 is 12 amino acids. Trimming removed 7 bases from V and 4 bases from J, with 11 bases in between. Germline assignment: CDR1 SGHNT and CDR2 YYREEE (reference sequence).